The 28 T cell receptor beta chains below all came from one sample that was sequenced in a study of T cell responses to AZD1222 COVID-19 vaccine. Repertoires were generated with immunoSEQ multiplex PCR, while TCRdb's copy carries only in-frame clones and drops some. This table has about 160,000 clones, 85% to 95% appearing once. The specimen comprised peripheral blood, sampled on day 0 of AZD1222 vaccination. Receptors were obtained from an adult in good health.

This chain uses TRBV6-5 with TRBJ1-2, with unresolved D. The germline V gene encodes CDR1 MNHEY and CDR2 SVGAGI. V shed 0 bases and J shed 8 bases, with 19 bases lying between them. The CDR3 length is 16 residues. DNA for the CDR3: TGTGCCAGCAGTTACTCGAATCGGCCTTTAGGACTGGGCTACACCTTC. It translates to CASSYSNRPLGLGYTF.

This sequence joins TRBV19 and TRBJ1-1, with D hard to call. The CDR3 totals 13 residues. Germline CDR1 LNHDA, CDR2 SQIVND (reference sequence). V was clipped by 9 bases and J by 4 bases, with 15 bases between them. In nucleotides, the CDR3 is TGTGCCAGCCTAGAGGGAGGCGGCACTGAAGCTTTCTTT. Translating it yields CASLEGGGTEAFF.

The rearrangement uses TRBV7-9 and TRBJ1-4, with TRBD1 identical over 8 bases. Trimming cost V 4 bases and J 7 bases; bases outside gene matches: 11. CDR3 length: 16 residues. CDR1 is SEHNR, CDR2 FQNEAQ, per germline (reference sequence). The CDR3 loop is CASSSSRTGRGEKLFF. CDR3 DNA sequence: TGTGCCAGCAGCTCATCCCGGACAGGGAGAGGTGAAAAACTGTTTTTT.

The CDR3 region has the DNA TGTGCCGTACAGACTAGCGGGGCTTACAATGAGCAGTTCTTC. Amino acid sequence: CAVQTSGAYNEQFF. The rearrangement links TRBV10-3 to TRBJ2-1, with 11 bases fitting TRBD2. The length of the CDR3 is 14 residues. Trimming removed 11 bases from V and 4 bases from J; junction bases left unmatched: 7. Germline V gene sequence: CDR1 ENHRY, CDR2 SYGVKD.

The J gene is TRBJ1-6, the V gene TRBV19; no reliable D call. Per germline, CDR1 LNHDA and CDR2 SQIVND (reference sequence). The V end lost 10 bases, the J end lost 10 bases, and 17 bases lay between the germline ends. The CDR3 consists of 13 residues. The CDR3 spells CATSQRERSPLHF. The CDR3 coding sequence is TGTGCCACCTCACAGCGGGAACGATCACCCCTCCACTTT.

Only a few counts were recorded for this clone. V and J are TRBV19 and TRBJ1-1, with a weak D call TRBD1 (5 bases). Germline-derived CDR1 and CDR2 are LNHDA and SQIVND (reference sequence). The CDR3 has 13 amino acids. The V gene lost 3 bases and the J gene lost 7 bases, with 12 bases spanning the gap. In DNA, the CDR3 is TGTGCCAGTAGTATCCCCGGGACGGGTGAAGCTTTCTTT. Its protein is CASSIPGTGEAFF. The full variable domain, with the rest looked up from reference TRBV19 and TRBJ1-1, is DGGITQSPKYLFRKEGQNVTLSCEQNLNHDAMYWYRQDPGQGLRLIYYSQIVNDFQKGDIAEGYSVSREKKESFPLTVTSAQKNPTAFYLCASSIPGTGEAFFGQGTRLTVV.

This sequence joins TRBV28 and TRBJ1-3; D might be TRBD1 (6 bases). V dropped 4 bases and J dropped 4 bases, with 17 bases sitting between them. Germline V gene data show CDR1 as MDHEN and CDR2 as SYDVKM. The CDR3 consists of 16 residues. The CDR3 loop is CASSSNRGAGGNTIYF. CDR3 nucleotides: TGTGCCAGCAGTTCGAACCGGGGGGCAGGGGGAAACACCATATATTTT.

The chain recombines TRBV2 with TRBJ1-1, with D possibly TRBD1 on 6 matching bases. V was trimmed by 7 bases and J by 5 bases, leaving 11 bases between them. The CDR3 runs 12 residues. Per the germline V gene, CDR1 is SNHLY and CDR2 is FYNNEI. The CDR3 spells CASKIQGTEAFF. The CDR3, as DNA: TGTGCCAGCAAGATACAGGGTACTGAAGCTTTCTTT.

The chain carries TRBV19 and TRBJ2-5; 10 nucleotides match TRBD2. CDR3 length: 14 amino acids. After removal of 10 bases from V and 7 bases from J, the junction contained 12 bases not matched to a gene. Germline V gives CDR1 LNHDA, CDR2 SQIVND (reference sequence). CDR3 nucleotides: TGTGCCACCACGCCAGGGACTAGCGAGGGGACCCAGTACTTC. It is translated as CATTPGTSEGTQYF.

The genes are TRBV18 and TRBJ2-5; 10 nucleotides agree with TRBD1. V was clipped by 3 bases and J by 5 bases; unmatched bases: 3. The CDR3 spans 14 residues. Germline V CDR1 and CDR2: KGHSH, LQKENI. The CDR3 is CASSPTGGSETQYF. The DNA for the CDR3 is TGTGCCAGCTCACCGACAGGGGGCTCGGAGACCCAGTACTTC.

The chain joins TRBV6-5 to TRBJ1-5, with D unresolved. The CDR3 totals 15 residues. The germline V gene has CDR1 MNHEY and CDR2 SVGAGI. Trimming removed 7 bases at V and 6 bases at J, with 19 bases between. The CDR3 coding sequence is TGTGCCAGCACCCGAGTGGGTCAGCCAGGTCAGCCCCAGCATTTT. This gives the protein CASTRVGQPGQPQHF.

With regard to this clone: This sample also contains other DNA sequences that code for the same CDR3. The rearrangement links TRBV5-1 to TRBJ1-1; D may be TRBD1 (5 bases). Between the trimmed V and J ends, which lost 1 base and 5 bases, there was a span of 9 bases. Germline CDR1 and CDR2: SGHRS and YFSETQ. This CDR3 is 13 amino acids long. Here the CDR3 DNA reads TGCGCCAGCAGCTTGAGGGGAGGGACTGAAGCTTTCTTT. Its translation: CASSLRGGTEAFF.

This chain's CDR3 is CASSPRNSGANVLTF. The CDR3 DNA reads as TGTGCCAGCAGCCCCCGTAACTCTGGGGCCAACGTCCTGACTTTC. The chain recombines TRBV11-2 with TRBJ2-6; D unresolved. Germline CDR1 is SGHAT and CDR2 is FQNNGV. The CDR3 spans 15 residues. Trimming stripped 5 bases from V and 0 bases from J, with 8 bases between.

The chain combines TRBV12-3 or TRBV12-4 with TRBJ2-7; 7 bases fit TRBD1. V dropped 7 bases and J dropped 6; count of bases not matched to a gene: 9. The CDR3 is 13 residues long. The DNA for the CDR3 is TGTGCCAGCACCCGAAACCCAGGGGGCGAGCAGTACTTC. It codes for CASTRNPGGEQYF.

In nucleotides, the CDR3 is TGTGCCTGGAGAAGGAAGGGGGCGACTGGAAACACCATATATTTT. Translating gives CAWRRKGATGNTIYF. The genes are TRBV30 and TRBJ1-3; 7 nucleotides align to TRBD1. The CDR3 runs to 15 residues. V shed 3 bases and J 2 bases; nucleotides not matched to a gene: 7. The germline gives CDR1 GTSNPN, CDR2 SVGIG (reference sequence).

The rearrangement links TRBV6-5 to TRBJ2-3; D not resolved. The CDR3 has 11 amino acids. Germline CDR1 MNHEY, CDR2 SVGAGI. The V end was cut by 3 bases, the J end by 6 bases, with 4 bases between. The CDR3 protein is CASSYLDTQYF. The CDR3 DNA reads TGTGCCAGCAGTTATCTCGATACGCAGTATTTT.

This chain links TRBV19 with TRBJ1-5, with D possibly TRBD1 on 6 matching bases. The CDR3 is 15 amino acids. Germline V gives CDR1 LNHDA, CDR2 SQIVND (reference sequence). The germline V and J ends were trimmed by 6 bases and 4 bases, with 16 bases remaining between them. The CDR3 protein is CASRTTGMSNQPQHF. The CDR3 DNA follows: TGTGCCAGTAGGACCACAGGGATGTCAAATCAGCCCCAGCATTTT.

V is TRBV5-1 and J is TRBJ2-3; TRBD2 aligns across 10 bases. This CDR3 is built from 16 residues. Germline V gives CDR1 SGHRS, CDR2 YFSETQ. V lost 3 bases, J lost 3 bases, and 7 bases stayed unmatched. The CDR3 spells CASSSSGGAGTDTQYF. In DNA, the CDR3 is TGCGCCAGCAGCTCCAGCGGGGGGGCCGGGACAGATACGCAGTATTTT.

The genes are TRBV10-3 and TRBJ1-5; D might be TRBD1 (6 bases). The germline V and J ends were trimmed by 6 bases and 1 base, with 16 bases remaining between them. The germline gives CDR1 ENHRY, CDR2 SYGVKD. There are 16 residues in the CDR3. The CDR3 sequence is CAISLGTRTSNQPQHF. The CDR3 DNA reads as TGTGCCATCAGCTTGGGGACACGTACCAGCAATCAGCCCCAGCATTTT.

The chain carries TRBV5-1 and TRBJ2-5; D possibly matches TRBD1 or TRBD2 (6 bases each). V gave up 0 bases and J gave up 4 bases, with 13 bases separating them. CDR1 and CDR2 (germline): SGHRS, YFSETQ. CDR3 length: 15 amino acids. CDR3 protein: CASSLDGGWTETQYF. CDR3 sequence (DNA): TGCGCCAGCAGCTTGGACGGGGGCTGGACAGAGACCCAGTACTTC.

This chain uses TRBV7-9 with TRBJ1-2; D is ambiguous. This CDR3 contains 12 residues. The germline CDR1 and CDR2 sequences are SEHNR and FQNEAQ (reference sequence). Trimming left V 1 base short and J 8 bases short, with 8 bases between. CDR3 residues: CASSLGPGGYTF. DNA of the CDR3: TGTGCCAGCAGCTTAGGGCCGGGGGGCTACACCTTC. The full variable domain, completed using reference TRBV7-9 and TRBJ1-2, is DTGVSQNPRHKITKRGQNVTFRCDPISEHNRLYWYRQTLGQGPEFLTYFQNEAQLEKSRLLSDRFSAERPKGSFSTLEIQRTEQGDSAMYLCASSLGPGGYTFGSGTRLTVV.

The chain uses TRBV5-1 and TRBJ1-5, with 7 bases lining up with TRBD1. Germline trimming cut 4 bases from V and 0 bases from J; bases unmatched to any gene: 4. The CDR3 consists of 15 residues. Germline values: CDR1 SGHRS, CDR2 YFSETQ. The CDR3 nucleotides are TGCGCCAGCAGCCGAACAGGGGATAGCAATCAGCCCCAGCATTTT. It is translated as CASSRTGDSNQPQHF.

The chain carries TRBV18 and TRBJ1-1; a possible D gene is TRBD1 (6 bases). Trimming cost V 6 bases and J 14 bases, with 22 bases left between them. Per the germline V gene, CDR1 is KGHSH and CDR2 is LQKENI. This CDR3 has 13 amino acids. The CDR3 reads CASSRTGTTLKFF. The DNA for the CDR3 is TGTGCCAGCTCGCGAACCGGGACAACGTTGAAGTTCTTT.

The count of this clone is one. This chain links TRBV6-4 with TRBJ2-3; 16 nucleotides align to TRBD2. CDR3 length: 16 residues. Trimming at V came to 6 bases and at J to 4 bases, leaving 4 bases not matched to a gene. Germline lookup yields CDR1 MRHNA and CDR2 SNTAGT. The CDR3 here is CASSAGLAGGPDTQYF. The CDR3 DNA is TGTGCCAGCAGCGCGGGACTAGCGGGGGGGCCAGATACGCAGTATTTT.

This sequence joins TRBV7-2 and TRBJ2-2; TRBD1 is a possible D gene (5 bases). CDR1 is SGHTA, CDR2 FQGNSA, per germline. The CDR3 consists of 16 residues. V lost 1 base and J 4 bases, leaving 13 bases between the germline ends. CDR3 DNA sequence: TGTGCCAGCAGCTTAGTGGTAGCAGGGTTCACCGGGGAGCTGTTTTTT. Amino acid sequence: CASSLVVAGFTGELFF.

The V call is TRBV7-2, the J call TRBJ1-1; 9 bases match TRBD1. The CDR3 has 18 residues. The germline V gene encodes CDR1 SGHTA and CDR2 FQGNSA. J lost 1 base, V lost 5 bases, and 14 bases had no gene match. CDR3 coding DNA: TGTGCCAGCAGCCCCTTACCGGGACAGGGCATCCGGAACACTGAAGCTTTCTTT. This encodes CASSPLPGQGIRNTEAFF.

The rearrangement uses TRBV11-3 and TRBJ1-1, with D hard to call. Trimming left V 5 bases short and J 1 base short, with 20 bases between. The CDR3 covers 17 residues. Germline V gene sequence: CDR1 SGHNT, CDR2 YENEEA. DNA of the CDR3: TGTGCCAGCAGCCGACCATGGGATGGAGGCGAGAACACTGAAGCTTTCTTT. Amino acid sequence: CASSRPWDGGENTEAFF.

This sequence joins TRBV4-2 and TRBJ1-2; 7 nucleotides line up with TRBD1. After removal of 1 base from V and 4 bases from J, the junction contained 9 bases not matched to a gene. Germline V lookup: CDR1 LGHNA, CDR2 YNFKEQ. This CDR3 is 16 amino acids long. CDR3 sequence: CASSQGSMGTVYGYTF. CDR3 nucleotides: TGTGCCAGCAGCCAAGGGTCCATGGGGACAGTCTATGGCTACACCTTC.